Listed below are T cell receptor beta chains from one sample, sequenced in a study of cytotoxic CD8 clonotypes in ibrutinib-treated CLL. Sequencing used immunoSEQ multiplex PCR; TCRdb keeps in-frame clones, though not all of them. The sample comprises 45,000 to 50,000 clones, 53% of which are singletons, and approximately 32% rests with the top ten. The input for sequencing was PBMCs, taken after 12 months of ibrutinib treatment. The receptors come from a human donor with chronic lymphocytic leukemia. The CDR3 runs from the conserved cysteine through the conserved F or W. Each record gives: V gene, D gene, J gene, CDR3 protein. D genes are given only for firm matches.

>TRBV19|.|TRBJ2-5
CASSMSRGYQETQYF
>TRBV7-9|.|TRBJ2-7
CASSSAYEQYF
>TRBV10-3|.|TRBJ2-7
CAISLGGRGLYEQYF
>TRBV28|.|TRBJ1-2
CASSIPQNYGYTF
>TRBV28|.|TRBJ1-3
CASSLAQGGNTIYF
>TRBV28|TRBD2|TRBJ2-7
CASSPPLYAGGTYEQYF
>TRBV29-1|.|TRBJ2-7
CSVEDEAGSSYEQYF
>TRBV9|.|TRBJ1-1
CASSVYSNTEAFF
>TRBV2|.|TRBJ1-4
CASSEAGGPRVEKLFF
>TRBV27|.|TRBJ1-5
CASSLQGNQPQHF
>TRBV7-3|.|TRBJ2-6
CASSLIGSAGGANVLTF
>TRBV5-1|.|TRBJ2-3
CASSLDLNTQYF
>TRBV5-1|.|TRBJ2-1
CASSSESSYNEQFF
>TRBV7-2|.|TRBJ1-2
CASSIGLNYGYTF
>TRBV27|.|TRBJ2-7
CASSLRAAFPSEQYF
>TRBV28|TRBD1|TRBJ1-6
CASSFARTGGSPLHF
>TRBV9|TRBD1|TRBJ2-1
CASSPMQQGGQFF
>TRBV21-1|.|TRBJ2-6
CASSSSGAGQGLSGANVLTF
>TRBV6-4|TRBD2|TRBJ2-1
CASSTGGAGVSYNEQFF
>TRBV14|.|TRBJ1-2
CASSQEAQGLGYTF
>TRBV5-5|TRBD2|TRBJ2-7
CASSSELAGAYEQYF
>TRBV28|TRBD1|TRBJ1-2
CASSETGGGYTF
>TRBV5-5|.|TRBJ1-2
CASSLGTGVAYGYTF
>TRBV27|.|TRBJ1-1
CASSGGLSNTEAFF
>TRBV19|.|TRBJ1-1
CASSRDINGGAFF
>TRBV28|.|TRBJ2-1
CASSLGWNEQFF
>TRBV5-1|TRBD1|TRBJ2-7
CATSTGGRTYEQYF
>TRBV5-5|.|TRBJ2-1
CASSTPGTHNEQFF
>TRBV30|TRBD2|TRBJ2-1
CAWSVLAGEQFF
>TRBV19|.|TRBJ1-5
CASSPGTQNQPQHF
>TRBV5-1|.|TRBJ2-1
CASQGTVAYNEQFF
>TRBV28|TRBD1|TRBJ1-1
CASSSRGAGKAFF
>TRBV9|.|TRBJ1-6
CASSVGTSGANSPLHF
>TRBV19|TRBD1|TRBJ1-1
CASSSTGGTEAFF
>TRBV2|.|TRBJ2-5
CASRVDLGETQYF
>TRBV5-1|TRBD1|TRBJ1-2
CASSMGQPGYGYTF
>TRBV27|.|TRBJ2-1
CASSSLGWNEQFF
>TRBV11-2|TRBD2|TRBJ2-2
CASSLVLAGGTGELFF
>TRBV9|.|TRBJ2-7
CASSAGQYF
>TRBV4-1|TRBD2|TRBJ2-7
CASSLAGGYEQYF
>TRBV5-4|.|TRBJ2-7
CASSLFKGQEQYF
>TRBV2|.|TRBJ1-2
CASSEDASGYGYTF
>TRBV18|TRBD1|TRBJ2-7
CASLPGQGTYEQYF
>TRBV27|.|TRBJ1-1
CASSLAGFTEAFF
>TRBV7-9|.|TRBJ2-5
CASSFMGGETQYF
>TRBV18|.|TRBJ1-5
CASSPNQPANQPQHF
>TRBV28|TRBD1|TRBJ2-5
CASSSPGQDTQETQYF
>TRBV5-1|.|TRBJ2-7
CASRRMEGSYEQYF
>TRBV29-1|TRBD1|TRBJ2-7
CSVEGGQGGYEQYF
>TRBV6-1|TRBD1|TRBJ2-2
CASSRQGAAGELFF
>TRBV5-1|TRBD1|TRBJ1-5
CASSLDRGDQPQHF
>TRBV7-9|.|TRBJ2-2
CASSLVSADTGELFF
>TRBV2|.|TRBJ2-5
CASSDGLAETQYF
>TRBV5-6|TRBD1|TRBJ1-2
CASSTPGQVYGYTF
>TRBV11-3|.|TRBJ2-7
CASSLDRDYEQYF
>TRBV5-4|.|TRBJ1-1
CASSLAEGGETEAFF
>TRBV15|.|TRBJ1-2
CATSRDLKGGTNYGYTF
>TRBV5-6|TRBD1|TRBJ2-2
CASSSTWTGGIRELFF